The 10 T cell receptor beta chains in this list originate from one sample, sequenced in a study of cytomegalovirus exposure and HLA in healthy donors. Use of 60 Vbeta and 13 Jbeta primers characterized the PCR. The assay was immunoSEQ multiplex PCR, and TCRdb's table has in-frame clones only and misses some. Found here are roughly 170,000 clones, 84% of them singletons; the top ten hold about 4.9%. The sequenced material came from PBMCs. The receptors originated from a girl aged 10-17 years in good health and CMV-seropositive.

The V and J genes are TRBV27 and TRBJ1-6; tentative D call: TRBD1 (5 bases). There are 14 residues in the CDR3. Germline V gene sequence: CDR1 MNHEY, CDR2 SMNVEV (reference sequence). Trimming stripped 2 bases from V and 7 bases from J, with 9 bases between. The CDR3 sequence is CASSLRQSNSPLHF. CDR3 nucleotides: TGTGCCAGCAGTTTAAGACAGTCAAATTCACCCCTCCACTTT.

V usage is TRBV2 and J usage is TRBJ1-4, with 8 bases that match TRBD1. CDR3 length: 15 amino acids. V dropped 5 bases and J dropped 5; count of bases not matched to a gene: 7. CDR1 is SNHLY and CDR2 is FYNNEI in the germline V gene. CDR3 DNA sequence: TGTGCCAGCAGTAAATCGACAGGGGTAAATGAAAAACTGTTTTTT. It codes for CASSKSTGVNEKLFF.

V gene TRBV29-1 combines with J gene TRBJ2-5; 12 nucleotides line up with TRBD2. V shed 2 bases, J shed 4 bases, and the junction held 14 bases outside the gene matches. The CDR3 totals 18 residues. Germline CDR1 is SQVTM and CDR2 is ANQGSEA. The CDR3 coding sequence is TGCAGCGTTGAACCCTACGGGAGGCTAGCGGGGGGGCTAGAGACCCAGTACTTC. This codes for CSVEPYGRLAGGLETQYF.

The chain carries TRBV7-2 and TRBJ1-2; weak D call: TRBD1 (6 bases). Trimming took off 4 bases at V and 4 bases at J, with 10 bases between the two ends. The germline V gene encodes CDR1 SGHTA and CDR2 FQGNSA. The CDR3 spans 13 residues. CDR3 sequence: CASSYRVPYGYTF. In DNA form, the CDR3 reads TGTGCCAGCAGCTACAGGGTACCCTATGGCTACACCTTC.

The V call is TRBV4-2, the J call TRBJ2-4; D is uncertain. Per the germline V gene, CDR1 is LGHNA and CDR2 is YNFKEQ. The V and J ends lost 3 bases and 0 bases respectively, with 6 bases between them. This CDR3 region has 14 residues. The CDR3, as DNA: TGTGCCAGCAGCCACCTCCTAGCCAAAAACATTCAGTACTTC. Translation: CASSHLLAKNIQYF.

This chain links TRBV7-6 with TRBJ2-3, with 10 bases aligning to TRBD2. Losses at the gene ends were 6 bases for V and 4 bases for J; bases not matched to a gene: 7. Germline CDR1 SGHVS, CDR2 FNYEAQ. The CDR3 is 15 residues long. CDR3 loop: CASSQAGGPPDTQYF. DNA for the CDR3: TGTGCCAGCAGTCAAGCGGGGGGGCCGCCAGATACGCAGTATTTT.

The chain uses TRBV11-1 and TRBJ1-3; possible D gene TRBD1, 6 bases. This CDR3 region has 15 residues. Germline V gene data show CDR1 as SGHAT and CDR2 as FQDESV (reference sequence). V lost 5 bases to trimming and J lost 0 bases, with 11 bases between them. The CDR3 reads CASSDGTLSGNTIYF. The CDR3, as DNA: TGTGCCAGCAGCGACGGGACACTCTCTGGAAACACCATATATTTT.

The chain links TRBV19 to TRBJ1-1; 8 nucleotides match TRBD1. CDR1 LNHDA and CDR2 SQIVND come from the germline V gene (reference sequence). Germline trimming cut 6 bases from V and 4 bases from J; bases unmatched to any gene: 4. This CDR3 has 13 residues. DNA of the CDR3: TGTGCCAGTAGGTACAGGGGGGGCACTGAAGCTTTCTTT. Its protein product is CASRYRGGTEAFF.

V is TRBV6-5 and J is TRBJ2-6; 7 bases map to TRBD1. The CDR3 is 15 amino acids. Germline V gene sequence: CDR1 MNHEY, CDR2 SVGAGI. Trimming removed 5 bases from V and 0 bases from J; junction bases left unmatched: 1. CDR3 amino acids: CASSPGGSGANVLTF. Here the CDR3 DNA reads TGTGCCAGCAGTCCAGGGGGCTCTGGGGCCAACGTCCTGACTTTC.

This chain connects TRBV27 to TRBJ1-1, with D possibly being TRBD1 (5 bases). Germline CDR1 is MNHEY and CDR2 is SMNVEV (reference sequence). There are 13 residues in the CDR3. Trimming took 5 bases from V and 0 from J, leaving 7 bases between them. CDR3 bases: TGTGCCAGCAGTCCGACAGTGAACACTGAAGCTTTCTTT. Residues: CASSPTVNTEAFF.